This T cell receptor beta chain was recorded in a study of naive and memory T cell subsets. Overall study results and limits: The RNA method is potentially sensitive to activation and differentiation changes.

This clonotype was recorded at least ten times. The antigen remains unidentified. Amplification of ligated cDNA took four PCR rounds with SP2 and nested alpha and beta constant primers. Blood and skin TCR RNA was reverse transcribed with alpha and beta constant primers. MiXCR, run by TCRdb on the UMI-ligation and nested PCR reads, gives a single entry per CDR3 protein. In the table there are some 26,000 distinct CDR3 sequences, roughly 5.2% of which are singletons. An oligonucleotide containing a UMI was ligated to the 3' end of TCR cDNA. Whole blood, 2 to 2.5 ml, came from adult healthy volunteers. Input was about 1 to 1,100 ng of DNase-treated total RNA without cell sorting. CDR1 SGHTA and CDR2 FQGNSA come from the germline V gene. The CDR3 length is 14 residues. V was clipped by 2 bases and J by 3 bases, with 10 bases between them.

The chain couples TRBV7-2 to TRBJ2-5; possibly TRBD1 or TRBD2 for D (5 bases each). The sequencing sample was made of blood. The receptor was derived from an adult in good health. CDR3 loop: CASSLTRDEETQYF. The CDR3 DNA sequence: TGTGCCAGCAGCTTAACCAGGGACGAAGAGACCCAGTACTTC.